This TCR beta chain was identified during a study of blood T cell repertoires in COVID-19. On the study more broadly: Italy, Spain and the United States were the sources of the convalescent and acute COVID-19 samples. The analysed material was cDNA or gDNA that came from T cells, B-cell-depleted T cells, or PBMCs.

As originally analysed: Reference gene primers were amplified, and this amplification served to estimate nucleated cell counts. Only in-frame clones appear in the TCRdb table, and some are missing; sequencing was by immunoSEQ multiplex PCR. That table gives V, J and clone size, and the DNA gave D and trimming. The data contain 300,000 or so clones, roughly 84% of them singletons. This receptor was obtained from a man aged 45-60 years with active or convalescent COVID-19. What was sequenced was peripheral blood.

The CDR3 protein is CSVGGLNTEAFF. In nucleotides, the CDR3 is TGCAGCGTCGGGGGGCTCAACACTGAAGCTTTCTTT. The rearrangement links TRBV29-1 to TRBJ1-1, with D possibly matching TRBD1 (6 bases). The CDR3 has 12 residues. Germline CDR1 SQVTM, CDR2 ANQGSEA. Trimming removed 6 bases at V and 2 bases at J, with 10 bases between.